The present T cell receptor (beta chain) was sequenced within a study of regulatory and conventional T cells in RAG deficiency. General study results and limits: Omenn patients showed >90% Treg-Tconv overlap and shorter CDR3 lengths. Shannon entropy fell and Simpson indices rose in RAG-deficient patients.

The assay was immunoSEQ multiplex PCR, and TCRdb's table has in-frame clones only and misses some. This sample has some 21,000 clones; roughly 96% occur once, and the top ten carry 1% to 1.5%. Germline assignment: CDR1 SGHRS and CDR2 YFSETQ. The V end lost 0 bases, the J end lost 6 bases, and 9 bases lay between the germline ends. This CDR3 region has 13 residues. Conventional CD4+ T cells were sorted from blood as CD25-low CD127-high cells. On this clone: Its target is unknown.

These same data were also listed under a study on regulatory T cells. From that report: Amplification used 52 TRBV primers and 13 TRBJ primers.

The chain has TRBV5-1 and TRBJ1-2, with no clear D. This TCR was recovered from a human donor in good health. Specimen: CD25- CD4+ T cells sorted from blood. The CDR3 DNA sequence: TGCGCCAGCAGCTTGGGCAGGAACGATGGCTACACCTTC. It yields the protein CASSLGRNDGYTF.